This T cell receptor beta chain was found in a study of T cells in Graves' hyperthyroidism and ophthalmopathy. The germline CDR1 and CDR2 sequences are DFQATT and SNEGSKA (reference sequence). Trimming removed 5 bases from V and 2 bases from J; junction bases left unmatched: 8. The CDR3 sequence is 14 residues long. Authors of the study amplified TCR beta CDR3 regions from RNA transcripts. HTBI primers were used for first-round RT-PCR of the TCR CDR3. MiXCR, run by TCRdb on the multiplex PCR reads, gives a single entry per CDR3 protein. The sample yields roughly 330,000 distinct CDR3 sequences, about 15% seen once.

The sequence was obtained from a man aged 25 to 45 with Graves' hyperthyroidism. Sequenced: blood. The gene calls are TRBV20-1 and TRBJ2-5; TRBD1 aligns across 7 bases. The CDR3 DNA reads TGCAGTGCTGATGAATCGGGACAGCAAGAGACCCAGTACTTC. This gives the protein CSADESGQQETQYF.